These 7 T cell receptor beta chains share one sample of origin, sequenced in a study of OX40 agonist ivuxolimab in advanced cancers. Measured with immunoSEQ multiplex PCR; TCRdb has only the in-frame clones, and not every one. This sample carries about 96,000 clones, approximately 80% of them seen once, and the ten largest clones take under 7%. The material was CD4+ or CD8+ T cells sorted from blood, obtained in a trial of the OX40 agonist ivuxolimab. The receptors derive from an adult with an advanced solid tumor such as melanoma, head and neck, liver or kidney cancer.

This sequence joins TRBV7-9 and TRBJ2-3; no reliable D call. The V gene lost 1 base and the J gene lost 2 bases, with 4 bases spanning the gap. Germline CDR1 SEHNR, CDR2 FQNEAQ (reference sequence). This CDR3 has 13 residues. The CDR3 nucleotides are TGTGCCAGCAGCTTAGTTAACACAGATACGCAGTATTTT. The encoded protein is CASSLVNTDTQYF.

The chain couples TRBV2 to TRBJ2-2; 7 bases are shared with TRBD1. The CDR3 consists of 16 residues. Germline loops: CDR1 SNHLY, CDR2 FYNNEI. Trimming at V came to 5 bases and at J to 0 bases, leaving 6 bases not matched to a gene. CDR3 in amino acids: CASSRTGRPNTGELFF. The CDR3, as DNA: TGTGCCAGCAGTAGGACAGGTCGACCGAACACCGGGGAGCTGTTTTTT.

The chain employs TRBV5-1 and TRBJ1-3; perhaps TRBD1 as D (6 bases). Trimming took 0 bases from V and 2 from J, leaving 15 bases between them. This CDR3 has 17 amino acids. In germline, CDR1 is SGHRS, CDR2 YFSETQ. CDR3 in DNA: TGCGCCAGCAGCTTGGCCGGGCGGGGGGCGACTGGAAACACCATATATTTT. Its protein is CASSLAGRGATGNTIYF. The complete variable domain, with remaining parts taken from reference TRBV5-1 and TRBJ1-3, reads KAGVTQTPRYLIKTRGQQVTLSCSPISGHRSVSWYQQTPGQGLQFLFEYFSETQRNKGNFPGRFSGRQFSNSRSEMNVSTLELGDSALYLCASSLAGRGATGNTIYFGEGSWLTVV.

This chain links TRBV6-5 with TRBJ2-7; 7 nucleotides align to TRBD1. CDR3 length: 15 residues. V lost 2 bases and J lost 1; bases outside the gene matches: 5. CDR1 and CDR2 (germline): MNHEY, SVGAGI. CDR3 nucleotides: TGTGCCAGCAGTTACGGGACAGACTTGTCCTACGAGCAGTACTTC. Translating it yields CASSYGTDLSYEQYF.

J is TRBJ2-6 and V is TRBV7-9, with D perhaps matching TRBD1 or TRBD2 (5 bases each). The V end was cut by 2 bases, the J end by 0 bases, with 14 bases between. The CDR3 runs 18 residues. Germline loops: CDR1 SEHNR, CDR2 FQNEAQ (reference sequence). The CDR3, as DNA: TGTGCCAGCAGCTTATTGACGGGACCGAGCTCTGGGGCCAACGTCCTGACTTTC. This sequence encodes CASSLLTGPSSGANVLTF.

The genes are TRBV15 and TRBJ2-1; TRBD1 matches 7 bases. The length of the CDR3 is 15 residues. CDR1 LNHNV and CDR2 YYDKDF come from the germline V gene (reference sequence). V trimming: 2 bases; J trimming: 4 bases; junction bases outside the gene matches: 5. The CDR3 spells CATSRPPGQYNEQFF. For the CDR3, the DNA is TGTGCCACCAGCAGACCGCCGGGACAGTACAATGAGCAGTTCTTC.

The chain joins TRBV11-2 to TRBJ2-7, with D tentatively TRBD1 (6 bases). V gave up 3 bases and J gave up 0 bases, with 9 bases separating them. The germline CDR1 and CDR2 sequences are SGHAT and FQNNGV. CDR3 length equals 14 residues. This chain's CDR3 is CASSFATGSYEQYF. The CDR3 nucleotides are TGTGCCAGCAGCTTCGCGACAGGCTCCTACGAGCAGTACTTC.